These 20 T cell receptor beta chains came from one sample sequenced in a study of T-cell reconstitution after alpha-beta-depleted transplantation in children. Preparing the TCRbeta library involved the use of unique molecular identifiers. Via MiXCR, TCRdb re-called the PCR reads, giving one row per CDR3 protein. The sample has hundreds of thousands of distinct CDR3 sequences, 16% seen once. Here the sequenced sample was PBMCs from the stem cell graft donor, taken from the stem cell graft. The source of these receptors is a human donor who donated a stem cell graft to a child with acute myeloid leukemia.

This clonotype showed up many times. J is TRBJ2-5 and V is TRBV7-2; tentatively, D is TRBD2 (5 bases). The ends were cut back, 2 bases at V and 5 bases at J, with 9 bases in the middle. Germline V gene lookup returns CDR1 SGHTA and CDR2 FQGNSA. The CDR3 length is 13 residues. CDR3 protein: CASSLQPGETQYF. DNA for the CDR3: TGTGCCAGCAGCTTACAGCCGGGGGAGACCCAGTACTTC.

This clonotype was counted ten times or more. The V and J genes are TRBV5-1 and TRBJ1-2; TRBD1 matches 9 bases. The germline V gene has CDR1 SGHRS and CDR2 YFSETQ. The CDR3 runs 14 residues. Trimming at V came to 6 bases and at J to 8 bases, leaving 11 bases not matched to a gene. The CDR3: CASTPDRGNVGYTF. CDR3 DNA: TGCGCCAGCACCCCGGACAGGGGAAATGTCGGCTACACCTTC.

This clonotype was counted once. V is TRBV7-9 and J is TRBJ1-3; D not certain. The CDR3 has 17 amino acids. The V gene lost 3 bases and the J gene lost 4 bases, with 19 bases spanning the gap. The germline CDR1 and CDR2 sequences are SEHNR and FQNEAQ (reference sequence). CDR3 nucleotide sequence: TGTGCCAGCAGCTTGGGTTACGGCCCCCTCGCGGGAAACACCATATATTTT. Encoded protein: CASSLGYGPLAGNTIYF.

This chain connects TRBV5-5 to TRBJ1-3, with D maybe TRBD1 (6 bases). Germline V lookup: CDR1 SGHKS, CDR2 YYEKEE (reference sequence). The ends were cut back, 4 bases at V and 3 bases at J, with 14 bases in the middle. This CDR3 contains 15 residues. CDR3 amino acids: CASSQIQQGGNTIYF. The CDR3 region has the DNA TGTGCCAGCAGCCAAATACAACAGGGTGGAAACACCATATATTTT.

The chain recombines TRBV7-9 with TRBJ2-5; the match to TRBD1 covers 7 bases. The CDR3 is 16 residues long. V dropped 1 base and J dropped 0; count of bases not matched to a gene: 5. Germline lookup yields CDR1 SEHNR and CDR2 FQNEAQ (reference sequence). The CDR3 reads CASSLVVDRYQETQYF. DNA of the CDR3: TGTGCCAGCAGCTTAGTGGTGGACAGGTACCAAGAGACCCAGTACTTC.

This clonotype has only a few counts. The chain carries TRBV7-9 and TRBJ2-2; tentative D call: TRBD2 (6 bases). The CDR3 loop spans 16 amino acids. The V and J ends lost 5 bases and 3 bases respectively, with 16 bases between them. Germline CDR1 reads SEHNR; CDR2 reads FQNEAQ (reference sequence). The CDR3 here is CASSPEGSGDTGELFF. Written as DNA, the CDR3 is TGTGCCAGCAGCCCGGAGGGATCTGGAGACACCGGGGAGCTGTTTTTT.

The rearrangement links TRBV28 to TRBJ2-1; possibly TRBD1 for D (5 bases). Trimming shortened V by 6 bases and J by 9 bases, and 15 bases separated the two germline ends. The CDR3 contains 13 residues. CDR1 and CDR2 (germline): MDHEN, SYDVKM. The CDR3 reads CASSLTQGPEQFF. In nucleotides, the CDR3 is TGTGCCAGCAGCCTAACTCAGGGCCCTGAGCAGTTCTTC.

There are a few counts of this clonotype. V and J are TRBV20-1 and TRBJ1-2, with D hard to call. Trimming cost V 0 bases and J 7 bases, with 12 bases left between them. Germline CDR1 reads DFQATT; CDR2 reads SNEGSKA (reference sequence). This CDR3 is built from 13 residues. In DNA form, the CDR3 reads TGCAGTGCTAGAGATCCCGCCATGGGTGGCTACACCTTC. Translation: CSARDPAMGGYTF.

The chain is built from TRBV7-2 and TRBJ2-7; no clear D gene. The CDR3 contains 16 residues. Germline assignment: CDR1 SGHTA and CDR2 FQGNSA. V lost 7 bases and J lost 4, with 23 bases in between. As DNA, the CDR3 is TGTGCCAGCACTAGTAGACCCGCCTTGTCCGTGTACGAGCAGTACTTC. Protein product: CASTSRPALSVYEQYF.

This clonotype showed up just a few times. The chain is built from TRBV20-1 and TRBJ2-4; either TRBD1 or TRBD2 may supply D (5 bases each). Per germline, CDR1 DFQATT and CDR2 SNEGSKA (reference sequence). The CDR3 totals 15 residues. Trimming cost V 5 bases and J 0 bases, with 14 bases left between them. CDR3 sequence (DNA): TGCAGTGCTGGGCGGGCAGGGTCAGCCAAAAACATTCAGTACTTC. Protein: CSAGRAGSAKNIQYF.

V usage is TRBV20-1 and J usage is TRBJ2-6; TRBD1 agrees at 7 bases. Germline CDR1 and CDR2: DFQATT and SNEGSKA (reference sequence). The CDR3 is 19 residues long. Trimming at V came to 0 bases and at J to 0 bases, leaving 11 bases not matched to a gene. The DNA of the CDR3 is TGCAGTGCTAGAGATCTGTTAAGACAGGGTTCCTCTGGGGCCAACGTCCTGACTTTC. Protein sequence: CSARDLLRQGSSGANVLTF.

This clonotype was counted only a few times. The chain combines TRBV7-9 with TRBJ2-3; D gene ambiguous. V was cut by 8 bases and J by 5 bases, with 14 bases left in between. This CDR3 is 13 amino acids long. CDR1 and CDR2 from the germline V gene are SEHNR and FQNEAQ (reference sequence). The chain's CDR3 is CASGYDALDTQYF. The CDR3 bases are TGTGCCAGCGGATACGATGCCTTAGATACGCAGTATTTT. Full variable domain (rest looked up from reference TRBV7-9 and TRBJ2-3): DTGVSQNPRHKITKRGQNVTFRCDPISEHNRLYWYRQTLGQGPEFLTYFQNEAQLEKSRLLSDRFSAERPKGSFSTLEIQRTEQGDSAMYLCASGYDALDTQYFGPGTRLTVL.

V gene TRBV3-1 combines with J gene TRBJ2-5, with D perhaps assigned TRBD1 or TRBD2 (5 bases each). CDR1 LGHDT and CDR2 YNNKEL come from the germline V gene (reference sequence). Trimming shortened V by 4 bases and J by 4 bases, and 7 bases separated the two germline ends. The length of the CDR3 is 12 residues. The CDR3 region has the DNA TGTGCCAGCAGCCGGGACGTAGAGACCCAGTACTTC. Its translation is CASSRDVETQYF.

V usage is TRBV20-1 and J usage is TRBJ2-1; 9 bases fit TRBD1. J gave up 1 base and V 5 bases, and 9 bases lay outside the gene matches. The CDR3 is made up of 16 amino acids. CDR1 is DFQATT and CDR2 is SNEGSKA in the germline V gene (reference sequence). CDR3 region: CSAWIRDRESYNEQFF. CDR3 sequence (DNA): TGCAGTGCTTGGATACGGGACAGGGAATCCTACAATGAGCAGTTCTTC.

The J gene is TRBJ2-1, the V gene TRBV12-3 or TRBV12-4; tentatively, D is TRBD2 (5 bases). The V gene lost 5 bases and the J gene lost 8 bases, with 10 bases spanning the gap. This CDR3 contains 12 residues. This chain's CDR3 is CASSHTRDEQFF. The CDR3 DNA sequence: TGTGCCAGCAGTCATACTAGAGATGAGCAGTTCTTC.

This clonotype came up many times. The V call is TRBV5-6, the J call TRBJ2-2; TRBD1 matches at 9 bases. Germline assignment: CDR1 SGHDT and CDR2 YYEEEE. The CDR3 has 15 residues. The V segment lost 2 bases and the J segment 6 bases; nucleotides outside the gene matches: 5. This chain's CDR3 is CASSFGQGRPGELFF. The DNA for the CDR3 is TGTGCCAGCAGCTTCGGACAGGGGAGGCCCGGGGAGCTGTTTTTT.

The CDR3: CASSLFAGNNYGYTF. The CDR3 DNA is TGTGCCAGCAGCTTATTCGCCGGGAACAACTATGGCTACACCTTC. The chain links TRBV7-8 to TRBJ1-2, with D uncertain. Germline V gene data show CDR1 as SGHVS and CDR2 as FQNEAQ. The V and J ends lost 2 bases and 2 bases respectively, with 12 bases between them. The CDR3 loop spans 15 amino acids.

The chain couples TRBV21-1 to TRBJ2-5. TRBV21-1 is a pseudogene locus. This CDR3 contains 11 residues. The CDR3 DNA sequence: TGTGCCAGCAGCGACGAAGAGACCCAGTACTTC. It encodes CASSDEETQYF.

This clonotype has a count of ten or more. Written as DNA, the CDR3 is TGCAGTGCTAGACCCCCATGGGGGGACAAAAATCAGCCCCAGCATTTT. Translated: CSARPPWGDKNQPQHF. V is TRBV20-1 and J is TRBJ1-5; TRBD1 might be the D (6 bases). The CDR3 runs 16 residues. The V and J ends lost 2 bases and 4 bases respectively, with 18 bases between them. CDR1 is DFQATT and CDR2 is SNEGSKA in the germline V gene (reference sequence).

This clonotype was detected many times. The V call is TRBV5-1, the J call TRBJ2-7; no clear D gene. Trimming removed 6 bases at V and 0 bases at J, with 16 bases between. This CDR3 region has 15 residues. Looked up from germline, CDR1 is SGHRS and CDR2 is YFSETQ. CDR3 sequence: CASTSGGSTSYEQYF. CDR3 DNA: TGCGCCAGCACATCCGGCGGATCCACCTCCTACGAGCAGTACTTC.